The present entry profiles one T cell receptor beta chain with its context. Its antigen remains unknown. V was trimmed by 4 bases and J by 4 bases, leaving 14 bases between them. The CDR3 spans 15 residues. Germline V gene lookup returns CDR1 SGHAT and CDR2 FQNNGV. The sample is drawn from a study of cytotoxic CD8 clonotypes in ibrutinib-treated CLL. Points from the study as a whole: Researchers report that baseline clonality outpaced age-matched healthy donors and tracked circulating CD8+ T-cell counts. Once treatment began, public clonotypes, which were uncommon, contracted or stayed stable. Whereas clonality rose at ibrutinib response, it declined toward baseline at progression.

Investigators sought sequencing depths of between 1 in 200,000 and 1 in 1 million T cells. Sequencing was performed with immunoSEQ multiplex PCR; in TCRdb, only in-frame clones are kept and a portion is missing. The sample records some 130,000 clones, approximately 81% being singletons. This receptor was obtained from a human donor with chronic lymphocytic leukemia. The material was PBMCs, obtained after 24 months of ibrutinib treatment. The rearrangement links TRBV11-2 to TRBJ1-5; D not certain. CDR3 in amino acids: CASSSWAGLNQPQHF. As DNA, the CDR3 is TGTGCCAGCAGCTCTTGGGCGGGCTTAAATCAGCCCCAGCATTTT.